This TCR beta chain was captured by sequencing in a study of vaccination effects on CD4 cells after COVID-19 (dated by TCRdb to 2022 to 2024). For context, the study as a whole: Two doses of either the BNT162b2 or the mRNA-1273 mRNA SARS-CoV-2 vaccine were administered to participants. Pre-vaccine samples were collected from a couple of convalescent patients 16 days and one week before the first dose, corresponding to 142 and 148 days after COVID-19 diagnosis. The study compared SARS-CoV-2 spike-specific CD4+ TCR repertoires before and after mRNA vaccination in COVID-19 convalescent patients and infection-naive vaccine recipients. In the study, cultures from other donors were sequenced using the Oncomine TCR Beta short-read assay on an Illumina iSeq 100. The full study included 9 to 10 COVID-19 convalescent patients and a few SARS-CoV-2-naive healthy vaccine recipients.

In the ViraFEST assay, PBMC were stimulated with viral peptide pools, and TCR sequencing was then used to find antigen-specific CD4+ T cell clonotypes based on their expansion. After more than 9 days of culture, CD4+ T cells were isolated with the EasySep CD4+ T cell isolation kit. Convalescent patients had PCR-confirmed SARS-CoV-2 infection between March and December 2020, before Alpha, Beta and Delta variants emerged in the United States. Each well held around 1.9 million PBMC cultured in IMDM containing approximately 5% human AB serum, roughly 9.6 IU/ml IL-2 and gentamicin, along with 10 ug/ml peptides. On days 3 and 7, half of the culture medium was replaced with fresh IL-2-containing medium. Unless noted otherwise, every peptide stimulation condition was cultured in triplicate wells. Using Ficoll-Paque Plus gradient centrifugation, PBMC were separated from whole blood and then either used fresh or cryopreserved at -140C. The QIAamp micro DNA kit was used to extract genomic DNA from the cultured CD4+ T cells.

The method was the immunoSEQ multiplex PCR assay. DNA from the cultured, isolated CD4+ T cells was subjected to TCR beta CDR3 sequencing. From the authors' description of their analysis: Non-productive TCR sequences were discarded, and reads were trimmed to the CDR3 region, with only CDR3s of 7 or more amino acids retained. The MANAFEST web app was used to identify antigen-specific clonotypes by comparing expansion in peptide wells with expansion in reference cultures. Positive clones required FDR<0.05 expansion versus reference and all other wells, odds ratio above 5, and frequency above 0.1% in two replicate wells. Clonotypes significantly expanded in SARS-CoV-2 spike wells and in at least one common cold coronavirus spike condition were defined as cross-reactive. CDR3 similarity was assessed by Levenshtein distance using the stringdist R package, and unrooted trees were constructed with ape in R 3.6.1. Held by TCRdb, this immuneACCESS table contains in-frame sequences only and omits some clones. Under half of the omission traces to an unresolved V gene where checked; the cause of the rest is unknown. Clonal size and the V and J genes are those of that table, whereas D and trimming came from the DNA. The sample table shows around 40,000 clones, and approximately 70% are seen once. The ten top clones hold about 31% of the sample.

General conclusions and limits of the study: For convalescent patients, new clones induced by the vaccine made up most of the post-vaccine spike-reactive repertoire, and these new clones were largely distinct from the clones induced by infection. The study was limited by a small number of convalescent patients, and early post-infection timepoints were lacking. Both infection-induced and vaccine-induced clones contracted markedly at late post-vaccination timepoints, which is consistent with waning T cell responses.

Trimming at the junction amounts to 0 bases on V and 12 bases on J, and the germline ends lie 15 bases apart. The CDR3 starts with the cysteine, ends with the phenylalanine, and has 13 residues. The sequence is cut down to CDR3 DNA, 39 bases in frame from base 1. As encoded in the germline V gene, CDR1 is KGHSH while CDR2 is LQKENI. Comment on this clone: What antigen it recognizes has not been identified. Per-nucleotide qualities are absent, and no much larger clonotype sits a single base away.

This clonotype was sampled from a human donor who had a prior SARS-CoV-2 infection. The rearranged segments are TRBV18 and TRBJ2-7, with the D segment identity uncertain. The sequenced sample was CD4+ T cells from PBMCs cultured with a peptide pool, obtained before COVID-19 vaccination. The CDR3 region: CASSPPLQAVLYF. The bases are TGTGCCAGCTCACCACCGTTGCAGGCGGTTCTGTACTTC.